The rows below give T cell receptor beta chains drawn from one sample of a study of identical twins. TCRdb re-called the 5' RACE reads through MiXCR, storing one row per CDR3 protein. The table includes approximately 190,000 distinct CDR3 sequences, approximately 15% detected once. The same data also went into a second study, on T cells expressing NK-cell markers.

Specimen: CD8+ T cells sorted from blood. The receptors originated from a woman aged 18-35 years in good health. The CDR3 runs from the conserved cysteine through the conserved F or W. A D gene is named only where the DNA matches it firmly. Clone size appears in some rows only: once, few, many, or a class for an expanded clone.

v_call	j_call	clone_size	d_call	cdr3_nt	cdr3_aa
TRBV5-1	TRBJ2-7	few	.	TGCGCCAGCAGCCCACCCCGCTTATACGAGCAGTACTTC	CASSPPRLYEQYF
TRBV29-1	TRBJ2-3	.	TRBD2	TGCAGCGGCCTCAGAGCGGGGGACACAGATACGCAGTATTTT	CSGLRAGDTDTQYF
TRBV20-1	TRBJ2-2	.	TRBD1	TGCAGTGCTAGAGATCGGGACAGAGAACTGTTCACCGGGGAGCTGTTTTTT	CSARDRDRELFTGELFF
TRBV28	TRBJ2-5	.	TRBD2	TGTGCCAGCAGATTAGGGAGGGCAGAGACCCAGTACTTC	CASRLGRAETQYF
TRBV27	TRBJ1-6	many	TRBD1	TGTGCCAGCAGTTTTGGGACAGCTAATTCACCCCTCCACTTT	CASSFGTANSPLHF
TRBV5-1	TRBJ1-1	.	.	TGCGCCAGCAGCTTCGGTGTAGGGGGGAACACTGAAGCTTTCTTT	CASSFGVGGNTEAFF
TRBV25-1	TRBJ2-5	.	.	TGTGCCAGCAGTGTTTCGAACCAAGAGACCCAGTACTTC	CASSVSNQETQYF
TRBV14	TRBJ1-1	.	.	TGTGCCAGCAGCCAAGTCAGGACAGACACTGAAGCTTTCTTT	CASSQVRTDTEAFF
TRBV11-2	TRBJ1-5	.	TRBD1	TGTGCCAGCAGCGAACTCATAAACAGGGGGCTGTTCCTCGGGCCCCAGCATTTT	CASSELINRGLFLGPQHF
TRBV6-5	TRBJ2-5	.	.	TGTGCCAGCAGTTACGGCAGGAAAGGGACCCAGTACTTC	CASSYGRKGTQYF
TRBV4-2	TRBJ2-3	many	TRBD2	TGTGCCAGCAGCCTTAGCGGGGCATACACAGATACGCAGTATTTT	CASSLSGAYTDTQYF
TRBV5-1	TRBJ2-2	few	TRBD2	TGCGCCAGCAGCTTGGTCCGGGGAGGGACCGGGGAGCTGTTTTTT	CASSLVRGGTGELFF
TRBV15	TRBJ2-2	few	.	TGTGCCACCAGCTACGGGAGGGGGCGCACCGGGGAGCTGTTTTTT	CATSYGRGRTGELFF
TRBV13	TRBJ1-5	.	.	TGTGCCAGCAGCTTAGCAGGGCCGAGCAATCAGCCCCAGCATTTT	CASSLAGPSNQPQHF
TRBV7-9	TRBJ1-4	.	.	TGTGCCAGCAGCTTCGAAGGACCTCTAACTAATGAAAAACTGTTTTTT	CASSFEGPLTNEKLFF
TRBV10-2	TRBJ2-3	few	.	TGCGCCACGAAAGATGGTGGGCTAGGCGGGACGGATACGCAGTATTTT	CATKDGGLGGTDTQYF
TRBV10-2	TRBJ2-1	.	.	TGCGCCAGCAGGACTAGTATTGAGCAGTTCTTC	CASRTSIEQFF
TRBV15	TRBJ2-1	.	TRBD2	TGTGCCACCAGCTGGGGGGGGGACTACAATGAGCAGTTCTTC	CATSWGGDYNEQFF
TRBV7-7	TRBJ1-3	.	.	TGTGCTAGCAGCTCAGGGCCGACAGGCTCTGGAAACACCATATATTTT	CASSSGPTGSGNTIYF
TRBV5-6	TRBJ2-1	few	.	TGTGCCAGCAGCTTCGGGGAAAGGAATGAGCAGTTCTTC	CASSFGERNEQFF
TRBV12-5	TRBJ2-5	.	.	TGTGCTACCCGGTTTGGAGGTTCCGAAGAGACCCAGTACTTC	CATRFGGSEETQYF
TRBV29-1	TRBJ1-1	.	.	TGCAGCGGGGGGCTGGGCACTGAAGCTTTCTTT	CSGGLGTEAFF
TRBV6-5	TRBJ1-1	.	.	TGTGCCAGCAGTTACAAGGGGGGCACTGAAGCTTTCTTT	CASSYKGGTEAFF
TRBV2	TRBJ2-5	few	.	TGTGCCAGCAGTGAAGCGCTTGTAGCCAGAGATCAAGAGACCCAGTACTTC	CASSEALVARDQETQYF
TRBV27	TRBJ2-1	many	.	TGTGCCAGCAGTTTTGTACCCTCCACCTTCAATGAGCAGTTCTTC	CASSFVPSTFNEQFF
TRBV12-3/TRBV12-4	TRBJ2-4	few	.	TGTGCCAGCAGTTTAGCGCAGGACATTCAGTACTTC	CASSLAQDIQYF
TRBV9	TRBJ2-1	.	TRBD2	TGTGCCAGCAGTGCCGGGAGGAGCTCCTACAATGAGCAGTTCTTC	CASSAGRSSYNEQFF
TRBV24-1	TRBJ1-2	.	.	TGTGCCACCAGACCGGGGAGGGATGGCTACACCTTC	CATRPGRDGYTF
TRBV7-9	TRBJ2-7	.	TRBD1	TGTGCCAGCAGCATAGGGGGCAGACACTACGAGCAGTACTTC	CASSIGGRHYEQYF
TRBV5-8	TRBJ2-4	few	TRBD2	TGTGCCAGCAGCTTCGCGGGAGGCCAAAACATTCAGTACTTC	CASSFAGGQNIQYF
TRBV7-9	TRBJ2-3	few	.	TGTGCCAGCAGCTTAATACAGGCTAGCACAGATACGCAGTATTTT	CASSLIQASTDTQYF
TRBV12-3/TRBV12-4	TRBJ2-5	.	.	TGTGCCAGCAGTTTCTCGGGGTCGGGAGAGACCCAGTACTTC	CASSFSGSGETQYF
TRBV28	TRBJ2-7	few	.	TGTGCCAGCAGTCCGGGACGGGGACTGATGTACGAGCAGTACTTC	CASSPGRGLMYEQYF
TRBV12-3/TRBV12-4	TRBJ1-2	.	.	TGTGCCAGCAGTTTTGGCAGGGTCGATGGCTACACCTTC	CASSFGRVDGYTF
TRBV4-3	TRBJ2-1	few	TRBD2	TGCGCCAGCAGCCCCGGGGCGGGACTAGCTCTAAATGAGCAGTTCTTC	CASSPGAGLALNEQFF
TRBV3-1	TRBJ2-7	.	.	TGTGCCAGCAGCCTGGATATCCAGGGGGGCTACGAGCAGTACTTC	CASSLDIQGGYEQYF
TRBV7-9	TRBJ1-1	few	.	TGTGCCAGCAGCCCTCCTGCGGGTTCGGGCACTGAAGCTTTCTTT	CASSPPAGSGTEAFF
TRBV20-1	TRBJ2-1	.	TRBD1	TGCAGTGCTCAGACAGGGAACAATGAGCAGTTCTTC	CSAQTGNNEQFF
TRBV10-3	TRBJ2-3	few	TRBD2	TGTGCCATCAGTGAGTCAGCGGGAGGGATTACAGATACGCAGTATTTT	CAISESAGGITDTQYF
TRBV7-9	TRBJ2-1	few	TRBD2	TGTGCCAGCAGCCCGCCTGGGAGGGATGAGCAGTTCTTC	CASSPPGRDEQFF
TRBV7-9	TRBJ2-7	.	TRBD1	TGTGCCAGCAGCTCCCTGACAGGGGGTAGCTACGAGCAGTACTTC	CASSSLTGGSYEQYF
TRBV12-3/TRBV12-4	TRBJ2-3	hyperexpanded	TRBD2	TGTGCCAGCAGGCAATTACTAGCGGGGAGCACAGATACGCAGTATTTT	CASRQLLAGSTDTQYF
TRBV27	TRBJ2-1	.	.	TGTGCCAGCAGTGTCGGGGGGCCGGGCAATGAGCAGTTCTTC	CASSVGGPGNEQFF
TRBV20-1	TRBJ1-2	few	TRBD1	TGCAGTGCCCACGGACAGGACAGGGTCTATGGCTACACCTTC	CSAHGQDRVYGYTF
TRBV6-2/TRBV6-3	TRBJ2-7	many	.	TGTGCCAGCAGTTACTCCGACACCTACGAGCAGTACTTC	CASSYSDTYEQYF
TRBV12-3/TRBV12-4	TRBJ2-7	.	.	TGTGCCAGCAGTTTGAGTACCCCCTACGAGCAGTACTTC	CASSLSTPYEQYF
TRBV9	TRBJ2-2	.	.	TGTGCCAGCAGCGTAGCTCTGCGTCCCGGGGAGCTGTTTTTT	CASSVALRPGELFF
TRBV3-1	TRBJ2-3	.	TRBD2	TGTGCCAGCAGCCCACGGGGGGTAAGCACAGATACGCAGTATTTT	CASSPRGVSTDTQYF
TRBV9	TRBJ1-2	.	.	TGTGCCAGCAGCGGGGGACCTTATGGCTACACCTTC	CASSGGPYGYTF
TRBV12-3/TRBV12-4	TRBJ2-7	many	.	TGTGCCAGCAGTTTGCAGGAAAACTCCTACGAGCAGTACTTC	CASSLQENSYEQYF
TRBV2	TRBJ2-7	many	.	TGTGCCAGCCTCGTAAGCTACGAGCAGTACTTC	CASLVSYEQYF
TRBV30	TRBJ2-1	once	.	TGTGCCTGGAGTGTGGGCCCCTACAATGAGCAGTTCTTC	CAWSVGPYNEQFF
TRBV6-5	TRBJ2-3	few	TRBD2	TGTGCCAGCAGTTACCTAGCGGGGATACCTAGCACAGATACGCAGTATTTT	CASSYLAGIPSTDTQYF
TRBV5-1	TRBJ1-6	few	.	TGCGCCAGCAAGCCCCTGACCGGCAATTCACCCCTCCACTTT	CASKPLTGNSPLHF